One sample yielded the 17 T cell receptor beta chains listed below, sequenced in a study of blood T cell repertoires in COVID-19. Generated by immunoSEQ multiplex PCR, the TCRdb table keeps only in-frame clones and is missing some. This sample carries 70,000 or so clones, 80% of them seen once, and the ten largest clones take almost 10%. Source material: peripheral blood. These receptors all come from a human donor in a cohort sampled during active COVID-19.

J is TRBJ1-2 and V is TRBV15; D is ambiguous. The CDR3 is 14 amino acids. The germline V gene encodes CDR1 LNHNV and CDR2 YYDKDF (reference sequence). The V end was cut by 1 base, the J end by 3 bases, with 9 bases between. In nucleotides, the CDR3 is TGTGCCACCAGCAGAGCCAGTGCTGACTATGGCTACACCTTC. Translated, it gives CATSRASADYGYTF.

This clone was counted only a few times. The V gene is TRBV7-2, the J gene TRBJ2-1; 12 positions agree with TRBD2. CDR3 size: 13 residues. V dropped 6 bases and J dropped 14; count of bases not matched to a gene: 8. Germline-derived CDR1 and CDR2 are SGHTA and FQGNSA. The CDR3 sequence is CASSQTSGSMEFF. In DNA, the CDR3 is TGTGCCAGCAGTCAGACTAGCGGGAGTATGGAGTTCTTC.

The V gene is TRBV6-2 or TRBV6-3, the J gene TRBJ2-7; a possible D gene is TRBD2 (5 bases). The V gene lost 2 bases and the J gene lost 0 bases, with 8 bases spanning the gap. The CDR3 is made up of 14 amino acids. The V gene's germline CDR1 is MNHEY and CDR2 SVGEGT. The CDR3 DNA follows: TGTGCCAGCAGTTACGGACTTAACTCCTACGAGCAGTACTTC. Translating gives CASSYGLNSYEQYF.

The gene calls are TRBV27 and TRBJ2-2; no firm D call. The CDR3 has 16 amino acids. CDR1 and CDR2 from the germline V gene are MNHEY and SMNVEV (reference sequence). With 2 bases removed from V and 2 bases from J, the gap between germline ends came to 12 bases. The CDR3 region is CASSLRRPSNTGELFF. In nucleotides, the CDR3 is TGTGCCAGCAGTTTAAGGCGGCCTAGTAACACCGGGGAGCTGTTTTTT.

The chain carries TRBV28 and TRBJ2-5; the match to TRBD2 covers 9 bases. Losses at the gene ends were 4 bases for V and 5 bases for J; bases not matched to a gene: 8. The CDR3 sequence is 15 residues long. Germline loops: CDR1 MDHEN, CDR2 SYDVKM. CDR3 nucleotides: TGTGCCAGCAGTTCGAGTGGCGGGAGGGGTGAGACCCAGTACTTC. Encoded protein: CASSSSGGRGETQYF.

The chain couples TRBV6-2 or TRBV6-3 to TRBJ2-1; 12 nucleotides align to TRBD2. This CDR3 has 18 residues. Per germline, CDR1 MNHEY and CDR2 SVGEGT. Trimming at V came to 6 bases and at J to 0 bases, leaving 9 bases not matched to a gene. This chain's CDR3 is CASSKLRTSGTSYNEQFF. The DNA for the CDR3 is TGTGCCAGCAGCAAACTTCGGACTAGCGGGACCTCCTACAATGAGCAGTTCTTC.

V usage is TRBV7-2 and J usage is TRBJ2-3; 8 bases map to TRBD2. Germline loops: CDR1 SGHTA, CDR2 FQGNSA. The V segment lost 4 bases and the J segment 3 bases; nucleotides outside the gene matches: 6. CDR3 length equals 15 residues. This CDR3 is CASSSRAGETDTQYF. In DNA form, the CDR3 reads TGTGCCAGCAGCTCCCGAGCGGGAGAGACAGATACGCAGTATTTT.

V and J are TRBV19 and TRBJ2-7; TRBD1 is a possible D gene (6 bases). This CDR3 has 15 residues. Germline CDR1 reads LNHDA; CDR2 reads SQIVND (reference sequence). V was cut by 5 bases and J by 0 bases, with 14 bases left in between. The CDR3 DNA sequence: TGTGCCAGTAGTCCAGAACAGGGTCTCTCCTACGAGCAGTACTTC. It translates to CASSPEQGLSYEQYF.

The chain uses TRBV27 and TRBJ1-6; 7 positions agree with TRBD1. This CDR3 region has 16 residues. V was pared by 3 bases and J by 0 bases, with 2 bases of the junction left unmatched. Germline V lookup: CDR1 MNHEY, CDR2 SMNVEV (reference sequence). The CDR3, as DNA: TGTGCCAGCAGTTTGGGACAGAGCTCCTATAATTCACCCCTCCACTTT. It encodes CASSLGQSSYNSPLHF.

The chain joins TRBV7-2 to TRBJ1-3, with 8 bases matching TRBD1. Trimming removed 5 bases from V and 2 bases from J; junction bases left unmatched: 5. The germline gives CDR1 SGHTA, CDR2 FQGNSA. The CDR3 is made up of 15 amino acids. CDR3 amino acids: CASSPQGGTGNTIYF. The CDR3 DNA sequence: TGTGCCAGCAGCCCACAGGGGGGAACTGGAAACACCATATATTTT.

The genes are TRBV28 and TRBJ2-7, with 7 bases fitting TRBD1. Looked up from germline, CDR1 is MDHEN and CDR2 is SYDVKM. Unmatched junction bases numbered 11, after V lost 10 bases and J lost 8 bases. CDR3 length: 12 residues. The CDR3 reads CATGQILTKQYF. The CDR3 region has the DNA TGTGCCACGGGACAGATTCTTACGAAGCAGTACTTC.

This clone was seen a single time. The gene calls are TRBV5-4 and TRBJ2-1; TRBD2 aligns across 8 bases. In germline, CDR1 is SGHNT, CDR2 YYREEE (reference sequence). This CDR3 comprises 19 residues. After removal of 0 bases from V and 0 bases from J, the junction contained 11 bases not matched to a gene. CDR3 in amino acids: CASSLDALAVSSSYNEQFF. The CDR3 coding sequence is TGTGCCAGCAGCTTGGACGCACTAGCGGTGTCGAGCTCCTACAATGAGCAGTTCTTC.

The rearrangement joins TRBV5-1 to TRBJ2-1, with TRBD2 identical over 8 bases. The CDR3 is made up of 15 amino acids. V lost 4 bases to trimming and J lost 5 bases; unmatched junction nucleotides: 8. Germline V lookup: CDR1 SGHRS, CDR2 YFSETQ. The CDR3 sequence is CASSKGLAENNEQFF. In nucleotides, the CDR3 is TGCGCCAGCAGCAAAGGACTAGCAGAAAACAATGAGCAGTTCTTC.

V and J are TRBV6-6 and TRBJ2-1; the match to TRBD2 covers 11 bases. The CDR3 loop spans 11 amino acids. The germline V gene encodes CDR1 MNHNY and CDR2 SVGAGI (reference sequence). V was pared by 11 bases and J by 13 bases, with 7 bases of the junction left unmatched. CDR3 DNA: TGTGCCGGGGGGACTAGCGGTCGACAGTTCTTC. Translation: CAGGTSGRQFF.

CDR3 nucleotides: TGTGCCAGCACCCAAGGTAGACTGCCTCCTGGCACAGATACGCAGTATTTT. Residues: CASTQGRLPPGTDTQYF. The chain uses TRBV21-1 and TRBJ2-3; the DNA was not used to check the table's D call, TRBD2. TRBV21-1 is a recognized pseudogene. This CDR3 has 17 amino acids.

The chain uses TRBV19 and TRBJ2-1, with TRBD2 matching 11 bases. J was trimmed by 7 bases and V by 6 bases; bases with no gene match: 8. The length of the CDR3 is 15 residues. The V gene's germline CDR1 is LNHDA and CDR2 SQIVND (reference sequence). The CDR3 loop is CASRTLAGGPNEQFF. CDR3 nucleotides: TGTGCCAGTAGGACCCTAGCGGGAGGACCTAATGAGCAGTTCTTC.

The chain carries TRBV7-2 and TRBJ2-5; 14 bases are a match to TRBD2. V shed 4 bases, J shed 5 bases, and the junction held 3 bases outside the gene matches. Germline CDR1 reads SGHTA; CDR2 reads FQGNSA. This CDR3 contains 15 residues. Written as DNA, the CDR3 is TGTGCCAGCAGCTCGGGACTAGCGGGAGTGGAGACCCAGTACTTC. It specifies CASSSGLAGVETQYF.